This T cell receptor (beta chain) was documented in a study of T cell clonotyping in hematopoietic cell transplantation. Assay used: immunoSEQ multiplex PCR; TCRdb lists only in-frame clones, some missing. The sample has about 6,000 clones, 75% to 85% seen once. This clone was observed once. Its antigen is not known. Germline V lookup: CDR1 SNHLY, CDR2 FYNNEI. V was trimmed by 4 bases and J by 7 bases, leaving 13 bases between them. The CDR3 is 14 amino acids. Whole-study findings and limits: At the given depth, recipient repertoires were over 95% de novo clonotypes.

This TCR came from a male patient aged 70-79 years who had an allogeneic stem cell transplant from an unrelated donor, so T cells may come from the graft donor. Some clones in this sample may be carry-over from other donors' samples. The genes are TRBV2 and TRBJ1-4; tentative D call: TRBD1 (6 bases). Material: peripheral blood mononuclear cells, obtained 180 days after allogeneic stem cell transplant. The CDR3 spells CASSVGQGTEKLFF. CDR3 nucleotides: TGTGCCAGCAGTGTGGGGCAGGGGACTGAAAAACTGTTTTTT. Combining the CDR3 with reference TRBV2 and TRBJ1-4 gives the whole variable domain EPEVTQTPSHQVTQMGQEVILRCVPISNHLYFYWYRQILGQKVEFLVSFYNNEISEKSEIFDDQFSVERPDGSNFTLKIRSTKLEDSAMYFCASSVGQGTEKLFFGSGTQLSVL.